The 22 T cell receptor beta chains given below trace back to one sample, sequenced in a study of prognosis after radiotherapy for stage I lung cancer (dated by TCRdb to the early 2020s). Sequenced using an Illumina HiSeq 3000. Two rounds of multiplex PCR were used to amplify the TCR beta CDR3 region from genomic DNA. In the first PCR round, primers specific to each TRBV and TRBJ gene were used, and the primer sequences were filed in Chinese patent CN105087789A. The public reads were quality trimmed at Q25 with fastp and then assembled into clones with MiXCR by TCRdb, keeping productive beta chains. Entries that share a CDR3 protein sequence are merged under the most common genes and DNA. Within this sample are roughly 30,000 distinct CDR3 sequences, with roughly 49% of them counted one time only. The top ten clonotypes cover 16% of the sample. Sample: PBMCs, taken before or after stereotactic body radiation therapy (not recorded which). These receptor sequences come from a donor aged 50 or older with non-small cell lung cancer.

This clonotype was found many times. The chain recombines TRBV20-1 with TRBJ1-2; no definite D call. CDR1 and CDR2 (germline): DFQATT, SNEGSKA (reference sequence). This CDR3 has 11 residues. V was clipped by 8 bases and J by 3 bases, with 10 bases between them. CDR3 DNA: TGCAGTTATTCAGATCACTATGGCTACACCTTC. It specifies CSYSDHYGYTF.

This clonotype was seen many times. CDR3 in DNA: TGTGCCTGGAGTGTACTTTATATAAGGCGGGGACAGGGGGCTGTCGAGCAGTACTTC. This codes for CAWSVLYIRRGQGAVEQYF. This chain uses TRBV30 with TRBJ2-7; 12 bases match TRBD1. The trim removed 0 bases at V and 6 bases at J, leaving 18 bases unmatched. The CDR3 has 19 amino acids. Germline loops: CDR1 GTSNPN, CDR2 SVGIG (reference sequence).

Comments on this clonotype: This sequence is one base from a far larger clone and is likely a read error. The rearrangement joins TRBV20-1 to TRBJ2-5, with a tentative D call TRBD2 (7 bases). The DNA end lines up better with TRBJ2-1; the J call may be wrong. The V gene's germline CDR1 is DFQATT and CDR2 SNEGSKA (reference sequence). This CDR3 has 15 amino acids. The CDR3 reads CSARVVEWEGDEQFF. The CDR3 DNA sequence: TGCAGTGCTAGAGTGGTGGAATGGGAGGGGGATGAGCAGTTCTTC.

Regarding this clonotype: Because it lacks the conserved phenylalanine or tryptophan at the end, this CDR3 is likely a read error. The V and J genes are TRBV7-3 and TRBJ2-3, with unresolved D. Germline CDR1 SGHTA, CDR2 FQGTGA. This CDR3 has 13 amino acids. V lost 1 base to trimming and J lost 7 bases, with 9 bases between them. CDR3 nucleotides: TGTGCCAGCAGCTTAAGTATCATGTATACGCAGTATCTT. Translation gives CASSLSIMYTQYL.

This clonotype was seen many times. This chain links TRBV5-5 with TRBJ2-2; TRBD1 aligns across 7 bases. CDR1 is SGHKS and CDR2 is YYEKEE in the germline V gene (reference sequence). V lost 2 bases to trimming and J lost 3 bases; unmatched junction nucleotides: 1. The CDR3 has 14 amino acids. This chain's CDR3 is CASSLGGDTGELFF. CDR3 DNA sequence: TGTGCCAGCAGCTTAGGGGGCGACACCGGGGAGCTGTTTTTT.

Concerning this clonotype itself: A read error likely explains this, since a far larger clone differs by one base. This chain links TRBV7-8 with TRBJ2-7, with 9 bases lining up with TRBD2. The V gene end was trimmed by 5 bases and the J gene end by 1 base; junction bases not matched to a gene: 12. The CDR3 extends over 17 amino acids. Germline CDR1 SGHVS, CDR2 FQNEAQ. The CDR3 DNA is TGTGCCAGCAGCCCCCCCTTCGGACTAGCGTTTTCCTACGAGCAGTACTTC. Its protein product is CASSPPFGLAFSYEQYF.

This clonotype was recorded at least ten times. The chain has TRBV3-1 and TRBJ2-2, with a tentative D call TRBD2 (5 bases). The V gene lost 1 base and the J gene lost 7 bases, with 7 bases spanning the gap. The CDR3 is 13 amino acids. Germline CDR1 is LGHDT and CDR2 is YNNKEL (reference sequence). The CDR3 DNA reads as TGTGCCAGCAGCCAAGCCGGGGTCGGGGAGCTGTTTTTT. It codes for CASSQAGVGELFF.

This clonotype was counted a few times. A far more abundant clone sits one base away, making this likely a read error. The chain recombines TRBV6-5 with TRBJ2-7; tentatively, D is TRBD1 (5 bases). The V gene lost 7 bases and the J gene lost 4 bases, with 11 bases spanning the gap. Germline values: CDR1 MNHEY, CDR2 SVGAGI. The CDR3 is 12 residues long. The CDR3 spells CASKWTTYEQYF. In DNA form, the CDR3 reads TGTGCCAGCAAGTGGACAACGTACGAGCAGTACTTC.

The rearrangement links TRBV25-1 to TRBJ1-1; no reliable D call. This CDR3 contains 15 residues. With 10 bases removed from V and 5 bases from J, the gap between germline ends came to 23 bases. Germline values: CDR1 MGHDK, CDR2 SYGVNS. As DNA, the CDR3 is TGTGCCAACACAGCCCCCGGACCGCGGACTACTGAAGCTTTCTTT. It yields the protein CANTAPGPRTTEAFF.

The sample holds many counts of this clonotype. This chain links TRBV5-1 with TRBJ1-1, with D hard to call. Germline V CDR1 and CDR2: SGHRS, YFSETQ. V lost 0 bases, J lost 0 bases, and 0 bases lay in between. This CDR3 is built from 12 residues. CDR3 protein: CASSLVNTEAFF. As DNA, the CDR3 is TGCGCCAGCAGCTTGGTGAACACTGAAGCTTTCTTT.

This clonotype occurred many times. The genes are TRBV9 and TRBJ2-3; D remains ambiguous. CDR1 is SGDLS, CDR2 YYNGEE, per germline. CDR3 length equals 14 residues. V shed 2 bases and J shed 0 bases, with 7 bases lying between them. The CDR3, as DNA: TGTGCCAGCAGCGTGGCTAGAAGCACAGATACGCAGTATTTT. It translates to CASSVARSTDTQYF.

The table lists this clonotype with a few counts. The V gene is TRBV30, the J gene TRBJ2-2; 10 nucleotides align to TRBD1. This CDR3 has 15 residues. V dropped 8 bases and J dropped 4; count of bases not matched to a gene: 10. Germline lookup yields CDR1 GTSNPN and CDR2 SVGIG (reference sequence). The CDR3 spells CARQGADLGTGELFF. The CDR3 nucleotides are TGTGCCAGACAGGGGGCTGACTTGGGCACCGGGGAGCTGTTTTTT. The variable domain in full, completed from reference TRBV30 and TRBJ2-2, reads SQTIHQWPATLVQPVGSPLSLECTVEGTSNPNLYWYRQAAGRGLQLLFYSVGIGQISSEVPQNLSASRPQDRQFILSSKKLLLSDSGFYLCARQGADLGTGELFFGEGSRLTVL.

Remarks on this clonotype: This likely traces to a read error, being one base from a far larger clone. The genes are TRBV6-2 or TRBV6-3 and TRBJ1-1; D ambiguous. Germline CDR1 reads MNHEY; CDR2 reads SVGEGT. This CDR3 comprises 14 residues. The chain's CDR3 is CASSRLAEPNTKYF. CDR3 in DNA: TGTGCCAGCAGCCGCCTAGCGGAGCCTAATACGAAGTATTTT.

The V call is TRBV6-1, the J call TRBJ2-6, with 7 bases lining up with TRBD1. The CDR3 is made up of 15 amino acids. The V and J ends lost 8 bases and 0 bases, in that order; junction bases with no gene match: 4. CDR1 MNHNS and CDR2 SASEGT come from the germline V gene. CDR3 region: CASVGQSSGANVLTF. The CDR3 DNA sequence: TGTGCCAGCGTGGGACAGTCCTCTGGGGCCAACGTCCTGACTTTC.

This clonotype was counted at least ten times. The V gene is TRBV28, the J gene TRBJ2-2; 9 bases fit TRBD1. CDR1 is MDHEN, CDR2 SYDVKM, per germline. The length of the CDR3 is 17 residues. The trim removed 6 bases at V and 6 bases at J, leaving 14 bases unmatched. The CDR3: CASSRDRGITSSGELFF. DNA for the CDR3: TGTGCCAGCAGCCGTGACAGGGGGATTACGAGTTCCGGGGAGCTGTTTTTT. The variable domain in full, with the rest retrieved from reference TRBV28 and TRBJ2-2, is DVKVTQSSRYLVKRTGEKVFLECVQDMDHENMFWYRQDPGLGLRLIYFSYDVKMKEKGDIPEGYSVSREKKERFSLILESASTNQTSMYLCASSRDRGITSSGELFFGEGSRLTVL.

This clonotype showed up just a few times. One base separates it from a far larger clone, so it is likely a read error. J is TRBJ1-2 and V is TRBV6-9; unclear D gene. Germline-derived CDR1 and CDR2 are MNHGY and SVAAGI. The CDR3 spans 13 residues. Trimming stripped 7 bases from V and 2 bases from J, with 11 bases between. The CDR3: CASIYAENYGYTF. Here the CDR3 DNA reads TGTGCCAGCATTTACGCAGAGAACTATGGCTACACCTTC.

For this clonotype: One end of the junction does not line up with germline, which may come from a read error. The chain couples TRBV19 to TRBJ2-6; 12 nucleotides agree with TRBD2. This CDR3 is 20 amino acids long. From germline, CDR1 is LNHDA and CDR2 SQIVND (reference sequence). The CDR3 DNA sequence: TGTGCCAGTAGTCCCTACAGACTAGCGGGAGTTTATGCTGTGGCCAACGTCCTTACTTTC. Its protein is CASSPYRLAGVYAVANVLTF.

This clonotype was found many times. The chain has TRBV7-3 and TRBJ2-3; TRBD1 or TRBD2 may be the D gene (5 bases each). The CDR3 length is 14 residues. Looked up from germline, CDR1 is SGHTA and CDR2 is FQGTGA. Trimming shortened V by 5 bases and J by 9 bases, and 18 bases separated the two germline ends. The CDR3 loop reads CASSPSGGASTQYF. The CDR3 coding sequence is TGTGCCAGCAGCCCCTCGGGTGGGGCTAGCACGCAGTATTTT.

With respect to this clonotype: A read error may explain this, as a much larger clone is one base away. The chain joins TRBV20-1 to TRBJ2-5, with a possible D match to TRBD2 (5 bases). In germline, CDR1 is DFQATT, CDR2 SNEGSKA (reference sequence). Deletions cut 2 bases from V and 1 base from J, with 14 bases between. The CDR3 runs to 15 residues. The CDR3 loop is CSARYPRGPQETQYF. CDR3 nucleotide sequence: TGCAGTGCTAGATATCCCCGAGGGCCCCAAGAGACCCAGTACTTC.

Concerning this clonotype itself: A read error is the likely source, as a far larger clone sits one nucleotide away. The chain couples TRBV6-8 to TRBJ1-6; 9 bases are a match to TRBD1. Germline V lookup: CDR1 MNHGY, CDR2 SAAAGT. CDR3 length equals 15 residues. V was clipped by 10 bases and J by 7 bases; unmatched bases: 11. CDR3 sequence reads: CAINTGQGWNSPLHF. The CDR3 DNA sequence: TGTGCCATCAATACCGGACAGGGGTGGAATTCACCCCTCCACTTT.

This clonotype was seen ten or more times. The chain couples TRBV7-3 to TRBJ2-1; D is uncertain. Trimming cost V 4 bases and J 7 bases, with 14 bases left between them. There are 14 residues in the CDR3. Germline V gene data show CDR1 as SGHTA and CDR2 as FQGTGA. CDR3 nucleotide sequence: TGTGCCAGCAGCTCCACCCACGCGGCTAATGAGCAGTTCTTC. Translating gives CASSSTHAANEQFF.

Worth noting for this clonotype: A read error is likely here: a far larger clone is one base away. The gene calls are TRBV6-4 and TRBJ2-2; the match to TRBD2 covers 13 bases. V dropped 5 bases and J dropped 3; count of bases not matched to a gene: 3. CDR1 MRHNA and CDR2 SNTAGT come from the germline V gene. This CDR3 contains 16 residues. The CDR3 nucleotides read TGTGCCAGCAGTACGACTAGCGGGAGGTACACCGGGGAGCTGTTTTTT. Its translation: CASSTTSGRYTGELFF.